The TCR beta chain described here comes from a study of blood T cell repertoires in COVID-19. About the research overall: Material from acute and convalescent COVID-19 was sourced from the United States, Italy and Spain. T cells, B-cell-depleted T cells, or PBMCs provided the cDNA or gDNA that served as material.

Repertoires were generated with immunoSEQ multiplex PCR, while TCRdb's copy carries only in-frame clones and drops some. The sample contains hundreds of thousands of clones, roughly 87% of which appear only once. Germline CDR1 and CDR2: SGHRS and YFSETQ. The CDR3 runs to 18 residues. V gave up 1 base and J gave up 0 bases; unmatched junction bases: 5. The specimen sequenced was peripheral blood. The receptor's source is a woman aged 25 to 39 with acute or convalescent COVID-19. This sequence joins TRBV5-1 and TRBJ2-4, with 12 bases fitting TRBD2. The CDR3 DNA sequence: TGCGCCAGCAGCTTGTGGACTAGCGGGACACAAGCCAAAAACATTCAGTACTTC. Translating it yields CASSLWTSGTQAKNIQYF.